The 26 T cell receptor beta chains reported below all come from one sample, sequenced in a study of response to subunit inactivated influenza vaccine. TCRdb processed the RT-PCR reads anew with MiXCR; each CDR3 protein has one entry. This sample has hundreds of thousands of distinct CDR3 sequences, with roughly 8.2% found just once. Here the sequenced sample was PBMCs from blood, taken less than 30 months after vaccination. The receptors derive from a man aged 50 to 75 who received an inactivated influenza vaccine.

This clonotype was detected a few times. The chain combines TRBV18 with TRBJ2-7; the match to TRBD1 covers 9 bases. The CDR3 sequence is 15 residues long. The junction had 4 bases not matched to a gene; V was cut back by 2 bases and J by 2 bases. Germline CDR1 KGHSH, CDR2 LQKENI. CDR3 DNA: TGTGCCAGCTCACCAGGGACAGGGATAGCCTACGAGCAGTACTTC. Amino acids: CASSPGTGIAYEQYF.

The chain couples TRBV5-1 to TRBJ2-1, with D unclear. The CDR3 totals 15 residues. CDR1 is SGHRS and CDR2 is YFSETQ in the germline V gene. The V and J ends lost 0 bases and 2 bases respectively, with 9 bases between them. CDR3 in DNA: TGCGCCAGCAGCTTGGATGGAGATACCTACAATGAGCAGTTCTTC. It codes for CASSLDGDTYNEQFF.

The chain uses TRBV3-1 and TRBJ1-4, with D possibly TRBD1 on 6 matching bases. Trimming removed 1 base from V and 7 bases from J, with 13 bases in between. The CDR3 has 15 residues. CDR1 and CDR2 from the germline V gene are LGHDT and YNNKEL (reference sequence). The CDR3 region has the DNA TGTGCCAGCAGCCAAGGGGCAGGGGATGGTGAAAAACTGTTTTTT. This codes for CASSQGAGDGEKLFF.

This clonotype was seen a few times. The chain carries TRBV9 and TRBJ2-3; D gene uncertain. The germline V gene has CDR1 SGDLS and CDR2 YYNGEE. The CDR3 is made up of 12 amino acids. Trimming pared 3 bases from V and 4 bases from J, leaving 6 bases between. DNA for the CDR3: TGTGCCAGCAGCGGAACGGCAGATACGCAGTATTTT. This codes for CASSGTADTQYF.

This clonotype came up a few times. The CDR3 DNA is TGTGCCAGCAGTTTGCTAGCGGGCAACCCAGATACGCAGTATTTT. Translated, it gives CASSLLAGNPDTQYF. The chain uses TRBV28 and TRBJ2-3; 8 nucleotides line up with TRBD2. Losses at the gene ends were 3 bases for V and 4 bases for J; bases not matched to a gene: 6. From germline, CDR1 is MDHEN and CDR2 SYDVKM. This CDR3 has 15 amino acids.

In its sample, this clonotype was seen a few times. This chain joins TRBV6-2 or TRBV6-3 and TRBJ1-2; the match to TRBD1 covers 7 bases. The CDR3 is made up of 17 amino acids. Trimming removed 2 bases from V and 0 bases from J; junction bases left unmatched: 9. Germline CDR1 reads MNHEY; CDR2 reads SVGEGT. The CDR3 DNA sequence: TGTGCCAGCAGTTACCTCCGGGACAGTCAGTCTAACTATGGCTACACCTTC. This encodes CASSYLRDSQSNYGYTF.

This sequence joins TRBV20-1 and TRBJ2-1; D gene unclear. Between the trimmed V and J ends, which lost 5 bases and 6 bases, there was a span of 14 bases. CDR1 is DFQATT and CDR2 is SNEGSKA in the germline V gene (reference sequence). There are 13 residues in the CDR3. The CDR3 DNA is TGCAGTGCTTCGATAAGGGCCGCCAATGAGCAGTTCTTC. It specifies CSASIRAANEQFF.

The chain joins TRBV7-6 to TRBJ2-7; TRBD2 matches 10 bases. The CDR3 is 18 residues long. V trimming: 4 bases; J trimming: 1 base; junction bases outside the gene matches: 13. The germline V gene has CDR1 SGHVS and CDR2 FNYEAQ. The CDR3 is CASSSVEASGRWSYEQYF. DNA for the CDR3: TGTGCCAGCAGCTCAGTGGAGGCTAGCGGGAGATGGTCCTACGAGCAGTACTTC.

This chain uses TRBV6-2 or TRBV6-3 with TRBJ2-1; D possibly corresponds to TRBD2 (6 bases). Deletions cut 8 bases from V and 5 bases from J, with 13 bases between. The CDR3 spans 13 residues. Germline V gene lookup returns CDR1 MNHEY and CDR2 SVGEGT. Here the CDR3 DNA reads TGTGCCAGCCGGCAGGGAGGCCACAATGAGCAGTTCTTC. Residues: CASRQGGHNEQFF.

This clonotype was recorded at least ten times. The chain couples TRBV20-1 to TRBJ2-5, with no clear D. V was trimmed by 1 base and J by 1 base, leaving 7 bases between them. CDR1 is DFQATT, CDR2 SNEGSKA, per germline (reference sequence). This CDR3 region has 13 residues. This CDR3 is CSARAETQETQYF. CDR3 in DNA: TGCAGTGCTAGAGCGGAGACCCAAGAGACCCAGTACTTC.

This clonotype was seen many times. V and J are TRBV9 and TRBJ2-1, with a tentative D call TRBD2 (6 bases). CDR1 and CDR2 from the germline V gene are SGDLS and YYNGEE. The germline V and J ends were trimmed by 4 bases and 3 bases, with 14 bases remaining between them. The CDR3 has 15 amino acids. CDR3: CASSSGTSIYNEQFF. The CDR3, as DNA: TGTGCCAGCAGCTCTGGCACTAGCATCTACAATGAGCAGTTCTTC.

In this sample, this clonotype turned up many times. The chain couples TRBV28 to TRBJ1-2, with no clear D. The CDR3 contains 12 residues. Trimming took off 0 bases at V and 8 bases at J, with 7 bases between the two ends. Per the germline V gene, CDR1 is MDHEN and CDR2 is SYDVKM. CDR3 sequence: CASSLWAGGYTF. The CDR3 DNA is TGTGCCAGCAGTTTATGGGCAGGCGGCTACACCTTC.

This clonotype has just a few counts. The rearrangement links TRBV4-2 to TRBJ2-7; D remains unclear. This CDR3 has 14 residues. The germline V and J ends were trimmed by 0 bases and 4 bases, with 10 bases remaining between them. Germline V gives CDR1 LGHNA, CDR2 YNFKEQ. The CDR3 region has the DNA TGTGCCAGCAGCCAAGATTATGGGTTATACGAGCAGTACTTC. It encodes CASSQDYGLYEQYF.

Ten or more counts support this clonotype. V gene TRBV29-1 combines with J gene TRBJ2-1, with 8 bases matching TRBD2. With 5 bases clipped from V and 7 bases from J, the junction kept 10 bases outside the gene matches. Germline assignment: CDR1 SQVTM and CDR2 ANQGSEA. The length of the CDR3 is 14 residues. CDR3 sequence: CSVPFTRLANEQFF. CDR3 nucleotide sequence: TGCAGCGTTCCATTTACCAGACTAGCGAATGAGCAGTTCTTC.

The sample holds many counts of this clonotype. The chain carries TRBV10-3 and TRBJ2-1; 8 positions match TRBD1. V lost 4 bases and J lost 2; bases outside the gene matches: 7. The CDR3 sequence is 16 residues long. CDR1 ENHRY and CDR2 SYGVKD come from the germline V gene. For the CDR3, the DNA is TGTGCCATCAGTGGCGGCACAGGGGGAGCCTACAATGAGCAGTTCTTC. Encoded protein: CAISGGTGGAYNEQFF.

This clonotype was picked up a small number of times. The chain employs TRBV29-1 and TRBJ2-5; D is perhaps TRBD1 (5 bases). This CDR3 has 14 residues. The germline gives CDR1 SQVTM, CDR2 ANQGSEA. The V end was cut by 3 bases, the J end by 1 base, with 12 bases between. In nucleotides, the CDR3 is TGCAGCGTTGAGGGCTGGGGCCCCCAAGAGACCCAGTACTTC. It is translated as CSVEGWGPQETQYF. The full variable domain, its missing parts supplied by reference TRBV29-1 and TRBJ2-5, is SAVISQKPSRDICQRGTSLTIQCQVDSQVTMMFWYRQQPGQSLTLIATANQGSEATYESGFVIDKFPISRPNLTFSTLTVSNMSPEDSSIYLCSVEGWGPQETQYFGPGTRLLVL.

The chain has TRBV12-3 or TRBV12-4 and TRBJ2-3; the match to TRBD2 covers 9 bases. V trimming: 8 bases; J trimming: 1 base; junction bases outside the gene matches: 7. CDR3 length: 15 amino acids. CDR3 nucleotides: TGTGCCAGCCGAAAAGCGGGGGGCCGCACAGATACGCAGTATTTT. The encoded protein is CASRKAGGRTDTQYF.

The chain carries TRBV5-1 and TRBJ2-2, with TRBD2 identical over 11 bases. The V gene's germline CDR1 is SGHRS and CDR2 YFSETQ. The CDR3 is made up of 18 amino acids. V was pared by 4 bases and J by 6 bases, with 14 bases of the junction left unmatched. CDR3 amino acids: CASSPGGLAGGYAGELFF. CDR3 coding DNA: TGCGCCAGCAGCCCCGGTGGGCTAGCGGGGGGATACGCCGGGGAGCTGTTTTTT.

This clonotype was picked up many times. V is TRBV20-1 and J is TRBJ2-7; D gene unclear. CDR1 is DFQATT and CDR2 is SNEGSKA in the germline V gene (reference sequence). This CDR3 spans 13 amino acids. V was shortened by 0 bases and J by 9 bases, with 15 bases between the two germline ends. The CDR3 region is CSARDAVKNRQYF. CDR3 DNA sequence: TGCAGTGCTAGAGACGCAGTGAAAAATAGGCAGTACTTC.

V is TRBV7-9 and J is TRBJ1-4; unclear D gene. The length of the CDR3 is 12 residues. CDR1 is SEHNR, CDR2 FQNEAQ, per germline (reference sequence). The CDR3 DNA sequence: TGTGCGTCCAGGCGGAATGTGGAAAAACTGTTTTTT. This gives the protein CASRRNVEKLFF.

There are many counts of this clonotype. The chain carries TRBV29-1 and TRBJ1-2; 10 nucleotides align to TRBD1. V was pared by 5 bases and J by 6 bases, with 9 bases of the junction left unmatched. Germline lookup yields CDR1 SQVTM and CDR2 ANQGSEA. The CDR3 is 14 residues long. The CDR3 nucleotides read TGCAGCGTTTGGGGACAGGGGAACGGAGATGGCTACACCTTC. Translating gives CSVWGQGNGDGYTF.

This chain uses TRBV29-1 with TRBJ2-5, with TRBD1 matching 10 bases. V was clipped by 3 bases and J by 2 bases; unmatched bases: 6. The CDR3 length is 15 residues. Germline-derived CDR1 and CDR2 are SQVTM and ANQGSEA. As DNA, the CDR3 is TGCAGCGTTGACGCTCCGGACAGGGGGCAAGAGACCCAGTACTTC. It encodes CSVDAPDRGQETQYF.

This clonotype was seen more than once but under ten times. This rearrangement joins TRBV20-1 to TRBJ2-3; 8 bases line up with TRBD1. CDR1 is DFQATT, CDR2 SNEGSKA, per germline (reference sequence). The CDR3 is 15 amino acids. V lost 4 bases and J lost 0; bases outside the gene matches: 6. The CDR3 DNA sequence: TGCAGTGCTACTGGGGGGACAGGTAGCACAGATACGCAGTATTTT. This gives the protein CSATGGTGSTDTQYF.

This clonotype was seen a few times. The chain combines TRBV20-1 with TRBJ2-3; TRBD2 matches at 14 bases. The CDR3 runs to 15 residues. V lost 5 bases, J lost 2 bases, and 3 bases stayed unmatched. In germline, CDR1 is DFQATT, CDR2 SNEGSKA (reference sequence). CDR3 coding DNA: TGCAGTGCTTTGACTAGCGGGGGGGCCACAGATACGCAGTATTTT. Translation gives CSALTSGGATDTQYF.

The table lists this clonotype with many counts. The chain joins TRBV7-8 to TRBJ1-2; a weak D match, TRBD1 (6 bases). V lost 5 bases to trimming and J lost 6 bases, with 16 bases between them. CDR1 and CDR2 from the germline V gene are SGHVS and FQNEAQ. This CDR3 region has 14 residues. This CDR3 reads CASSLQGELHGYTF. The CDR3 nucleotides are TGTGCCAGCAGCCTACAGGGAGAGTTGCATGGCTACACCTTC.

In DNA, the CDR3 is TGTGCCAGCAGCTTACAGGTCGGGGGGGGACACTCCTACGAGCAGTACTTC. Residues: CASSLQVGGGHSYEQYF. This chain uses TRBV7-2 with TRBJ2-7; 8 nucleotides match TRBD2. CDR3 size: 17 residues. Germline-derived CDR1 and CDR2 are SGHTA and FQGNSA. Trimming at V came to 2 bases and at J to 0 bases, leaving 9 bases not matched to a gene.